These 32 T cell receptor beta chains were all obtained from the same sample, sequenced in a study of T cell responses to AZD1222 COVID-19 vaccine. Method: immunoSEQ multiplex PCR; TCRdb's copy keeps in-frame clones and lacks some. The sample has roughly 77,000 clones, 90% seen once. The sample consisted of peripheral blood, taken 28 days after the second AZD1222 dose. Every receptor here comes from an adult who received the AZD1222 COVID-19 vaccine.

The V gene is TRBV7-9, the J gene TRBJ1-2; 9 bases are shared with TRBD1. With V trimmed by 5 bases and J by 8 bases, 9 bases remained unmatched. Germline loops: CDR1 SEHNR, CDR2 FQNEAQ (reference sequence). The length of the CDR3 is 14 residues. The CDR3 sequence is CASSQLTGGGGYTF. The CDR3, as DNA: TGTGCCAGCAGCCAACTGACAGGGGGAGGCGGCTACACCTTC.

The chain links TRBV2 to TRBJ1-2; D gene ambiguous. Germline V CDR1 and CDR2: SNHLY, FYNNEI. Trimming shortened V by 3 bases and J by 4 bases, and 24 bases separated the two germline ends. The CDR3 contains 18 residues. CDR3 region: CASSETKVVANHRYGYTF. DNA of the CDR3: TGTGCCAGCAGTGAGACGAAAGTGGTGGCCAATCACCGCTATGGCTACACCTTC.

The chain joins TRBV7-8 to TRBJ1-4, with 9 bases fitting TRBD1. CDR1 is SGHVS, CDR2 FQNEAQ, per germline. The CDR3 runs 14 residues. With 5 bases clipped from V and 7 bases from J, the junction kept 5 bases outside the gene matches. This CDR3 reads CASSPTGGGEKLFF. The CDR3 nucleotides read TGTGCCAGCAGCCCTACAGGGGGCGGTGAAAAACTGTTTTTT.

As DNA, the CDR3 is TGTGCCACCAGTGATACAAAGACAGGCGGAGAGACCCAGTACTTC. It translates to CATSDTKTGGETQYF. The chain combines TRBV24-1 with TRBJ2-5, with D perhaps TRBD1 (6 bases). Germline values: CDR1 KGHDR, CDR2 SFDVKD. V lost 3 bases and J lost 4, with 14 bases in between. The CDR3 has 15 residues.

The rearrangement links TRBV5-1 to TRBJ1-6; possibly TRBD1 for D (6 bases). Trimming cost V 5 bases and J 8 bases, with 14 bases left between them. The germline V gene encodes CDR1 SGHRS and CDR2 YFSETQ. The CDR3 contains 14 residues. CDR3 coding DNA: TGCGCCAGCAGTCCGGAAGGGGGAGATTCACCCCTCCACTTT. Its protein product is CASSPEGGDSPLHF.

This clone has a handful of counts. CDR3 sequence reads: CASSEQGTQPQHF. The DNA for the CDR3 is TGTGCCAGCAGCGAACAGGGAACTCAGCCCCAGCATTTT. The chain uses TRBV7-2 and TRBJ1-5; D is possibly TRBD1 (6 bases). The CDR3 runs to 13 residues. Germline V gene data show CDR1 as SGHTA and CDR2 as FQGNSA. The germline V and J ends were trimmed by 5 bases and 6 bases, with 11 bases remaining between them.

The table lists this clone with a few counts. The chain is built from TRBV5-5 and TRBJ2-2; the D gene is possibly TRBD2 (6 bases). Germline CDR1 SGHKS, CDR2 YYEKEE (reference sequence). Trimming shortened V by 4 bases and J by 5 bases, and 9 bases separated the two germline ends. This CDR3 comprises 13 residues. CDR3 coding DNA: TGTGCCAGCAGCGTCGGGGGAACCGGGGAGCTGTTTTTT. This gives the protein CASSVGGTGELFF.

The J gene is TRBJ2-2, the V gene TRBV9; TRBD1 matches 9 bases. Germline V lookup: CDR1 SGDLS, CDR2 YYNGEE. This CDR3 has 16 amino acids. J was trimmed by 6 bases and V by 0 bases; bases with no gene match: 6. The CDR3 sequence is CASSVAGTGLAGELFF. CDR3 nucleotides: TGTGCCAGCAGCGTAGCTGGGACAGGGTTGGCCGGGGAGCTGTTTTTT.

CDR3 protein: CASSERGSNSPLHF. Here the CDR3 DNA reads TGTGCCAGCAGCGAGCGGGGCAGTAATTCACCCCTCCACTTT. V gene TRBV9 combines with J gene TRBJ1-6, with a possible D match to TRBD1 (5 bases). CDR3 length equals 14 residues. V lost 3 bases and J 6 bases, leaving 10 bases between the germline ends. Germline lookup yields CDR1 SGDLS and CDR2 YYNGEE. The full variable domain, rest sourced from reference TRBV9 and TRBJ1-6, is DSGVTQTPKHLITATGQRVTLRCSPRSGDLSVYWYQQSLDQGLQFLIQYYNGEERAKGNILERFSAQQFPDLHSELNLSSLELGDSALYFCASSERGSNSPLHFGNGTRLTVT.

The CDR3 region has the DNA TGTGCCAGCCGCCGTCGGGGGAGTAACTATGGCTACACCTTC. Encoded protein: CASRRRGSNYGYTF. The V gene is TRBV6-5, the J gene TRBJ1-2, with D perhaps TRBD1 (5 bases). Per the germline V gene, CDR1 is MNHEY and CDR2 is SVGAGI. This CDR3 contains 14 residues. Trimming stripped 8 bases from V and 1 base from J, with 14 bases between.

The rearrangement joins TRBV11-3 to TRBJ1-3; D may be TRBD1 (5 bases). CDR3 length: 16 amino acids. V was trimmed by 2 bases and J by 2 bases, leaving 13 bases between them. Germline values: CDR1 SGHNT, CDR2 YENEEA. CDR3 coding DNA: TGTGCCAGCAGCTTATTAACCGGGACCACTGGAAACACCATATATTTT. Translation gives CASSLLTGTTGNTIYF.

The rearrangement joins TRBV9 to TRBJ2-1, with D perhaps matching TRBD1 (6 bases). Trimming took off 1 base at V and 0 bases at J, with 8 bases between the two ends. The CDR3 loop spans 15 amino acids. Germline V gives CDR1 SGDLS, CDR2 YYNGEE. Here the CDR3 DNA reads TGTGCCAGCAGCGTACAGGGGAACTCCTACAATGAGCAGTTCTTC. This translates into CASSVQGNSYNEQFF.

This chain links TRBV30 with TRBJ1-1; a weak D match, TRBD1 (6 bases). Trimming removed 4 bases from V and 3 bases from J, with 15 bases in between. There are 14 residues in the CDR3. Per the germline V gene, CDR1 is GTSNPN and CDR2 is SVGIG (reference sequence). In nucleotides, the CDR3 is TGTGCCTGGACCAGGGGCCAATGGGACACTGAAGCTTTCTTT. Translated, it gives CAWTRGQWDTEAFF.

This clone was seen a single time. The chain uses TRBV12-3 or TRBV12-4 and TRBJ1-2, with D hard to call. V lost 2 bases and J lost 4, with 8 bases in between. The CDR3 has 13 residues. The CDR3 reads CASSLSQIYGYTF. The CDR3 DNA reads TGTGCCAGCAGTTTATCACAGATCTATGGCTACACCTTC.

The chain combines TRBV11-2 with TRBJ2-1; 16 nucleotides align to TRBD2. The CDR3 extends over 17 amino acids. J gave up 8 bases and V 4 bases, and 8 bases lay outside the gene matches. Germline-derived CDR1 and CDR2 are SGHAT and FQNNGV. Written as DNA, the CDR3 is TGTGCCAGCAGCTCGAAAGAGGGACTAGCGGGGGGGCATGAGCAGTTCTTC. It codes for CASSSKEGLAGGHEQFF.

CDR3 in DNA: TGCAGCGTCCTCAGACAGGGCCAAGACATTTACACCGGGGAGCTGTTTTTT. Translating gives CSVLRQGQDIYTGELFF. The rearrangement links TRBV29-1 to TRBJ2-2; 7 bases agree with TRBD1. The germline CDR1 and CDR2 sequences are SQVTM and ANQGSEA. V lost 6 bases to trimming and J lost 3 bases; unmatched junction nucleotides: 16. This CDR3 comprises 17 residues.

This clone was seen a few times. The chain links TRBV7-9 to TRBJ2-1; 12 bases are a match to TRBD1. The CDR3 totals 15 residues. CDR1 is SEHNR, CDR2 FQNEAQ, per germline (reference sequence). V dropped 3 bases and J dropped 8; count of bases not matched to a gene: 5. CDR3 sequence reads: CASSFGGQGADEQFF. CDR3 nucleotides: TGTGCCAGCAGCTTTGGGGGACAGGGGGCTGATGAGCAGTTCTTC.

This clone was recorded once. The gene calls are TRBV5-1 and TRBJ1-5, with a weak D call TRBD1 (5 bases). This CDR3 is 14 amino acids long. Germline V gene lookup returns CDR1 SGHRS and CDR2 YFSETQ. V dropped 4 bases and J dropped 2 bases, with 10 bases sitting between them. CDR3 sequence: CASSPRGGNQPQHF. CDR3 nucleotides: TGCGCCAGCAGCCCTCGGGGGGGCAATCAGCCCCAGCATTTT.

The chain couples TRBV6-5 to TRBJ2-6; D is tentatively TRBD1 or TRBD2 (5 bases each). CDR3 length: 16 amino acids. Per the germline V gene, CDR1 is MNHEY and CDR2 is SVGAGI. The V gene lost 0 bases and the J gene lost 0 bases, with 6 bases spanning the gap. The CDR3 DNA follows: TGTGCCAGCAGTTACTCGAGGGGCTCTGGGGCCAACGTCCTGACTTTC. It encodes CASSYSRGSGANVLTF.

This clone was recorded a few times. The chain joins TRBV7-9 to TRBJ2-1, with TRBD1 matching over 9 bases. The CDR3 length is 13 residues. Looked up from germline, CDR1 is SEHNR and CDR2 is FQNEAQ (reference sequence). Unmatched junction bases numbered 3, after V lost 4 bases and J lost 8 bases. Written as DNA, the CDR3 is TGTGCCAGCAGCTCACGGACAGGGGATGAGCAGTTCTTC. As protein: CASSSRTGDEQFF.

The J gene is TRBJ1-4, the V gene TRBV7-9; 7 positions match TRBD1. The CDR3 has 15 residues. CDR1 and CDR2 (germline): SEHNR, FQNEAQ (reference sequence). V lost 5 bases, J lost 5 bases, and 8 bases stayed unmatched. For the CDR3, the DNA is TGTGCCAGCAGCCTCTACAGGGGTGGGAATGAAAAACTGTTTTTT. This translates into CASSLYRGGNEKLFF.

CDR3 coding DNA: TGTGCCAGCAGCCAGTCAGAACAGGGCCCCTATGGCTACACCTTC. Protein product: CASSQSEQGPYGYTF. The chain couples TRBV3-1 (or the pseudogene TRBV3-2) to TRBJ1-2; D perhaps matches TRBD1 (6 bases). Germline loops: CDR1 LGHDT, CDR2 YNNKEL (reference sequence). This CDR3 contains 15 residues. Trimming stripped 3 bases from V and 4 bases from J, with 15 bases between.

The V gene is TRBV19, the J gene TRBJ1-5; no clear D. The CDR3 has 17 residues. The V gene lost 3 bases and the J gene lost 3 bases, with 18 bases spanning the gap. Germline CDR1 is LNHDA and CDR2 is SQIVND (reference sequence). Here the CDR3 reads CASSMVGTRVNNQPQHF. The CDR3 DNA follows: TGTGCCAGTAGTATGGTCGGCACACGGGTTAACAATCAGCCCCAGCATTTT.

The chain carries TRBV11-3 and TRBJ1-5, with D unclear. This CDR3 spans 15 amino acids. Germline V gives CDR1 SGHNT, CDR2 YENEEA. Deletions cut 3 bases from V and 2 bases from J, with 11 bases between. The CDR3 here is CASSLGYAGNQPQHF. DNA of the CDR3: TGTGCCAGCAGCTTGGGGTACGCCGGCAATCAGCCCCAGCATTTT.

This clone was seen a single time. The chain combines TRBV7-6 with TRBJ1-1; the match to TRBD1 covers 7 bases. J was trimmed by 3 bases and V by 2 bases; bases with no gene match: 3. Germline CDR1 and CDR2: SGHVS and FNYEAQ. This CDR3 has 14 amino acids. CDR3 DNA sequence: TGTGCCAGCAGCTTATATGACAGGGACACTGAAGCTTTCTTT. This sequence encodes CASSLYDRDTEAFF.

CDR3 sequence reads: CAITNSLGNEQFF. DNA for the CDR3: TGTGCCATCACCAACAGCTTGGGGAATGAGCAGTTCTTC. This rearrangement joins TRBV10-3 to TRBJ2-1; D gene uncertain. This CDR3 comprises 13 residues. The V end lost 7 bases, the J end lost 7 bases, and 14 bases lay between the germline ends. CDR1 and CDR2 (germline): ENHRY, SYGVKD.

J is TRBJ1-1 and V is TRBV11-1, with 9 bases fitting TRBD1. The germline gives CDR1 SGHAT, CDR2 FQDESV (reference sequence). The J segment lost 0 bases and the V segment lost 7 bases, leaving 6 bases of the junction unmatched. There are 15 residues in the CDR3. CDR3 coding DNA: TGTGCCAGCACCCGGGGACAGGGAATGAACACTGAAGCTTTCTTT. This sequence encodes CASTRGQGMNTEAFF.

V usage is TRBV6-5 and J usage is TRBJ1-1; D gene uncertain. The V end was cut by 5 bases, the J end by 4 bases, with 17 bases between. CDR3 length: 15 amino acids. The germline V gene encodes CDR1 MNHEY and CDR2 SVGAGI. In DNA, the CDR3 is TGTGCCAGCAGTCGCGGGCGGAGGGAGGGCACTGAAGCTTTCTTT. The encoded protein is CASSRGRREGTEAFF.

The V gene is TRBV30, the J gene TRBJ2-6, with TRBD1 matching over 8 bases. The V gene end was trimmed by 3 bases and the J gene end by 9 bases; junction bases not matched to a gene: 13. The CDR3 runs 16 residues. Germline CDR1 GTSNPN, CDR2 SVGIG (reference sequence). CDR3 nucleotides: TGTGCCTGGAGAGATCCCAGGGGGCTAGGCCGCAACGTCCTGACTTTC. It translates to CAWRDPRGLGRNVLTF.

The V call is TRBV18, the J call TRBJ2-7; 7 bases line up with TRBD1. The V gene's germline CDR1 is KGHSH and CDR2 LQKENI. The J segment lost 0 bases and the V segment lost 4 bases, leaving 6 bases of the junction unmatched. The CDR3 is made up of 15 amino acids. The CDR3 loop is CASSLSRDSSYEQYF. The CDR3 coding sequence is TGTGCCAGCTCACTATCACGGGACAGCTCCTACGAGCAGTACTTC.

A few counts support this clone. The rearrangement joins TRBV6-5 to TRBJ2-7; D possibly corresponds to TRBD2 (6 bases). V was clipped by 6 bases and J by 13 bases, with 25 bases between them. In germline, CDR1 is MNHEY, CDR2 SVGAGI. This CDR3 spans 14 amino acids. The CDR3 DNA reads as TGTGCCAGCAGAAGCACCCTAGCGCGAGCGAGGTTATACTTC. This translates into CASRSTLARARLYF.

This clone was found once. This chain uses TRBV7-3 with TRBJ2-4; no firm D call. The V end was cut by 2 bases, the J end by 6 bases, with 17 bases between. The CDR3 sequence is 16 residues long. The germline CDR1 and CDR2 sequences are SGHTA and FQGTGA. CDR3 residues: CASSLGSPEGRNIQYF. As DNA, the CDR3 is TGTGCCAGCAGCTTAGGGTCTCCGGAAGGTAGAAACATTCAGTACTTC.